The 26 T cell receptor beta chains in this list originate from one sample, sequenced in a study of CD8+ T cells in alopecia areata. As for treatment: oral pan-JAK inhibitor, 5-10 mg twice daily. In each case, RNA was isolated and then reverse transcribed into cDNA as the sequencing template. Assay used: immunoSEQ multiplex PCR; TCRdb lists only in-frame clones, some missing. Of about 110,000 clones listed, around three fifths are singletons. Source: CD8+ T cells sorted from blood, taken at week 24, from a patient treated with tofacitinib. Receptor source: a human donor with alopecia areata.

CDR3 in amino acids: CASSPRRGGGLGEQFF. CDR3 DNA: TGTGCCAGCAGCCCCCGAAGGGGCGGGGGGCTCGGTGAGCAGTTCTTC. The chain links TRBV7-2 to TRBJ2-1; the match to TRBD2 covers 8 bases. Germline V gene sequence: CDR1 SGHTA, CDR2 FQGNSA. The CDR3 extends over 16 amino acids. V shed 5 bases, J shed 9 bases, and the junction held 15 bases outside the gene matches.

The chain links TRBV30 to TRBJ2-7, with 9 bases matching TRBD1. Unmatched junction bases numbered 2, after V lost 0 bases and J lost 5 bases. The CDR3 is 13 amino acids. CDR1 is GTSNPN, CDR2 SVGIG, per germline (reference sequence). The CDR3, as DNA: TGTGCCTGGAGTGTTGGGGACAGGGACGAGCAGTACTTC. It yields the protein CAWSVGDRDEQYF.

This clone ranks as medium-sized. V usage is TRBV4-2 and J usage is TRBJ2-7, with 10 bases matching TRBD1. Germline V gives CDR1 LGHNA, CDR2 YNFKEQ. V lost 0 bases to trimming and J lost 4 bases; unmatched junction nucleotides: 6. The CDR3 has 16 amino acids. The CDR3 reads CASSQEGTGEGYEQYF. CDR3 in DNA: TGTGCCAGCAGCCAAGAGGGGACAGGGGAAGGGTACGAGCAGTACTTC.

The chain carries TRBV30 and TRBJ2-3, with 9 bases identical to TRBD1. Germline values: CDR1 GTSNPN, CDR2 SVGIG (reference sequence). This CDR3 region has 17 residues. The V segment lost 2 bases and the J segment 1 base; nucleotides outside the gene matches: 10. In DNA form, the CDR3 reads TGTGCCTGGAGTCCGGGACAGGGAGACCTAGGCACAGATACGCAGTATTTT. It specifies CAWSPGQGDLGTDTQYF.

The CDR3 loop is CAWSPTGSETYEQYF. The CDR3 DNA sequence: TGTGCCTGGAGTCCGACCGGGTCGGAAACCTACGAGCAGTACTTC. V is TRBV30 and J is TRBJ2-7; no firm D call. V was cut by 2 bases and J by 2 bases, with 16 bases left in between. The CDR3 covers 15 residues. The germline CDR1 and CDR2 sequences are GTSNPN and SVGIG (reference sequence).

The chain combines TRBV29-1 with TRBJ2-5, with 8 nucleotides matching TRBD2. CDR3 length equals 14 residues. Germline CDR1 SQVTM, CDR2 ANQGSEA. This CDR3 is CTGAGGGIQETQYF. CDR3 in DNA: TGCACGGGGGCCGGCGGGGGGATCCAAGAGACCCAGTACTTC.

The V gene is TRBV2, the J gene TRBJ1-6; D is unresolved. Deletions cut 10 bases from V and 7 bases from J, with 14 bases between. The CDR3 is 13 amino acids. Germline V CDR1 and CDR2: SNHLY, FYNNEI. Here the CDR3 DNA reads TGTGCCATCCTTCCCCGAGGAAATTCACCCCTCCACTTT. It encodes CAILPRGNSPLHF.

This chain connects TRBV6-5 to TRBJ1-3, with D perhaps TRBD1 (5 bases). V was clipped by 6 bases and J by 0 bases, with 9 bases between them. Germline CDR1 and CDR2: MNHEY and SVGAGI. The CDR3 spans 14 residues. This chain's CDR3 is CASRQANSGNTIYF. DNA of the CDR3: TGTGCCAGCAGACAGGCCAACTCTGGAAACACCATATATTTT.

The chain recombines TRBV7-2 with TRBJ2-4; D remains ambiguous. The CDR3 loop spans 14 amino acids. V lost 1 base, J lost 1 base, and 5 bases lay in between. Germline CDR1 is SGHTA and CDR2 is FQGNSA. The CDR3 region is CASSLDGAKNIQYF. DNA of the CDR3: TGTGCCAGCAGCTTAGATGGGGCCAAAAACATTCAGTACTTC. Together with reference TRBV7-2 and TRBJ2-4, the CDR3 gives the full variable domain: GAGVSQSPSNKVTEKGKDVELRCDPISGHTALYWYRQSLGQGLEFLIYFQGNSAPDKSGLPSDRFSAERTGGSVSTLTIQRTQQEDSAVYLCASSLDGAKNIQYFGAGTRLSVL.

The chain has TRBV19 and TRBJ1-1; unclear D gene. The CDR3 loop spans 12 amino acids. Germline V lookup: CDR1 LNHDA, CDR2 SQIVND (reference sequence). V lost 3 bases to trimming and J lost 0 bases, with 2 bases between them. The CDR3 here is CASSMLNTEAFF. The DNA for the CDR3 is TGTGCCAGTAGTATGTTGAACACTGAAGCTTTCTTT.

This clone was detected a few times. The chain recombines TRBV13 with TRBJ2-5; D gene uncertain. The CDR3 totals 13 residues. Deletions cut 5 bases from V and 4 bases from J, with 11 bases between. Germline V gene data show CDR1 as PRHDT and CDR2 as FYEKMQ (reference sequence). The CDR3 here is CASSRGEVETQYF. CDR3 DNA: TGTGCCAGCAGCCGAGGCGAGGTAGAGACCCAGTACTTC.

This clone was counted between two and nine times. The V gene is TRBV6-6, the J gene TRBJ1-1; tentatively, D is TRBD1 (6 bases). This CDR3 contains 15 residues. Trimming left V 0 bases short and J 0 bases short, with 8 bases between. Germline-derived CDR1 and CDR2 are MNHNY and SVGAGI (reference sequence). The chain's CDR3 is CASSYSEGVNTEAFF. As DNA, the CDR3 is TGTGCCAGCAGTTACTCGGAGGGGGTGAACACTGAAGCTTTCTTT.

This chain joins TRBV4-2 and TRBJ2-3, with 8 bases aligning to TRBD1. CDR3 length: 18 amino acids. The germline V gene has CDR1 LGHNA and CDR2 YNFKEQ. Trimming removed 3 bases from V and 2 bases from J; junction bases left unmatched: 13. The CDR3 nucleotides read TGTGCCAGCAGCCAGCCACCCTCAGACAGGGGTTCCACAGATACGCAGTATTTT. Protein sequence: CASSQPPSDRGSTDTQYF.

The J gene is TRBJ1-1, the V gene TRBV18; D is unclear. Trimming took 0 bases from V and 11 from J, leaving 16 bases between them. CDR1 is KGHSH, CDR2 LQKENI, per germline. CDR3 size: 14 residues. Here the CDR3 reads CASSPPRIGEDAFF. The CDR3 nucleotides read TGTGCCAGCTCACCACCGCGGATCGGAGAGGATGCTTTCTTT.

The rearrangement links TRBV10-3 to TRBJ1-5; no clear D. The CDR3 spans 14 residues. The germline V gene encodes CDR1 ENHRY and CDR2 SYGVKD. V lost 6 bases to trimming and J lost 4 bases, with 13 bases between them. CDR3 loop: CAISETVGNQPQHF. The CDR3 nucleotides read TGTGCCATCAGCGAGACGGTGGGAAATCAGCCCCAGCATTTT.

This rearrangement joins TRBV4-3 to TRBJ2-7; TRBD2 aligns across 9 bases. Germline V gives CDR1 LGHNA, CDR2 YSLEER. With 1 base clipped from V and 2 bases from J, the junction kept 15 bases outside the gene matches. This CDR3 region has 19 residues. The CDR3 spells CASSQAYKVAGAFPYEQYF. For the CDR3, the DNA is TGCGCCAGCAGCCAAGCGTACAAGGTAGCGGGGGCCTTCCCCTACGAGCAGTACTTC.

This chain joins TRBV7-9 and TRBJ2-5; no clear D gene. V lost 0 bases and J 4 bases, leaving 12 bases between the germline ends. CDR1 SEHNR and CDR2 FQNEAQ come from the germline V gene (reference sequence). The CDR3 runs 15 residues. CDR3 bases: TGTGCCAGCAGCTTAGCACGGTCGAAGGGAGAGACCCAGTACTTC. Its translation: CASSLARSKGETQYF.

This chain uses TRBV30 with TRBJ2-7; D is uncertain. V shed 0 bases and J shed 1 base, with 10 bases lying between them. The CDR3 contains 14 residues. Germline-derived CDR1 and CDR2 are GTSNPN and SVGIG (reference sequence). The CDR3 region has the DNA TGTGCCTGGAGTGTTGGGGTTAAATCCTACGAGCAGTACTTC. Amino acid sequence: CAWSVGVKSYEQYF.

This sequence joins TRBV13 and TRBJ1-4, with 7 bases fitting TRBD1. The germline V gene encodes CDR1 PRHDT and CDR2 FYEKMQ (reference sequence). J lost 8 bases, V lost 3 bases, and 9 bases had no gene match. CDR3 length: 15 amino acids. CDR3 residues: CASSFRVDRVEKLFF. CDR3 sequence (DNA): TGTGCCAGCAGCTTCCGGGTAGACAGGGTAGAAAAACTGTTTTTT.

V usage is TRBV5-1 and J usage is TRBJ1-1; possibly TRBD1 for D (6 bases). There are 14 residues in the CDR3. The V end was cut by 4 bases, the J end by 1 base, with 11 bases between. Looked up from germline, CDR1 is SGHRS and CDR2 is YFSETQ. The CDR3 reads CASSKGHGNTEAFF. The CDR3 DNA follows: TGCGCCAGCAGCAAGGGACACGGGAACACTGAAGCTTTCTTT.

In DNA, the CDR3 is TGTGCCAGCAGCTTACGAACGGGGGGGAATTTCAATGAGCAGTTCTTC. Residues: CASSLRTGGNFNEQFF. The V gene is TRBV7-2, the J gene TRBJ2-1; 8 bases fit TRBD2. CDR1 and CDR2 (germline): SGHTA, FQGNSA. This CDR3 is 16 amino acids long. The V gene end was trimmed by 2 bases and the J gene end by 6 bases; junction bases not matched to a gene: 9.

The V and J genes are TRBV13 and TRBJ2-7; perhaps TRBD2 as D (5 bases). Trimming took off 1 base at V and 1 base at J, with 14 bases between the two ends. The V gene's germline CDR1 is PRHDT and CDR2 FYEKMQ (reference sequence). This CDR3 is built from 16 residues. DNA for the CDR3: TGTGCCAGCAGCTTAGAGGGTCAGGCGGGTTCCTACGAGCAGTACTTC. Encoded protein: CASSLEGQAGSYEQYF.

This CDR3 reads CSVWDTDRGYGYTF. The CDR3 bases are TGCAGCGTATGGGACACGGACAGGGGCTATGGCTACACCTTC. The rearrangement links TRBV29-1 to TRBJ1-2; the match to TRBD1 covers 9 bases. This CDR3 contains 14 residues. V gave up 6 bases and J gave up 4 bases; unmatched junction bases: 9. CDR1 is SQVTM and CDR2 is ANQGSEA in the germline V gene.

The chain is built from TRBV5-6 and TRBJ2-7; 10 bases agree with TRBD1. V was clipped by 6 bases and J by 6 bases; unmatched bases: 12. The CDR3 spans 15 residues. The V gene's germline CDR1 is SGHDT and CDR2 YYEEEE. CDR3 sequence reads: CASTDDRGRAGEQYF. The DNA of the CDR3 is TGTGCCAGCACCGACGACAGGGGGCGAGCGGGCGAGCAGTACTTC.

The V and J genes are TRBV7-8 and TRBJ1-5; D gene unclear. Deletions cut 8 bases from V and 15 bases from J, with 23 bases between. CDR1 is SGHVS and CDR2 is FQNEAQ in the germline V gene. The CDR3 covers 13 residues. The CDR3 coding sequence is TGTGCCAGCGCCTTGGACCAAGAGATCCCCTTGCATTTT. This encodes CASALDQEIPLHF.

The chain couples TRBV5-1 to TRBJ2-3; TRBD1 or TRBD2 may be the D gene (5 bases each). The V gene lost 3 bases and the J gene lost 5 bases, with 13 bases spanning the gap. Germline CDR1 and CDR2: SGHRS and YFSETQ. This CDR3 is built from 14 residues. The CDR3, as DNA: TGCGCCAGCAGCTCGGGACCGACTGAAGATACGCAGTATTTT. It translates to CASSSGPTEDTQYF.